One and the same sample provided the 3 T cell receptor beta chains below, sequenced in a study of OX40 agonist ivuxolimab in advanced cancers. The repertoire was sequenced with immunoSEQ multiplex PCR; TCRdb's copy has only in-frame clones and lacks some. In the table there are more than 40,000 clones, 88% of which are singletons. Sequencing was performed on CD4+ or CD8+ T cells sorted from blood, taken in a trial of the OX40 agonist ivuxolimab. The receptors derive from an adult with an advanced solid tumor such as melanoma, head and neck, liver or kidney cancer.

A few counts support this clone. This chain joins TRBV29-1 and TRBJ2-1, with 8 nucleotides matching TRBD2. Germline V CDR1 and CDR2: SQVTM, ANQGSEA. Trimming at V came to 7 bases and at J to 3 bases, leaving 8 bases not matched to a gene. CDR3 length: 14 amino acids. For the CDR3, the DNA is TGCAGCGATGGACTAAGCGGGAGCTACAATGAGCAGTTCTTC. Its translation: CSDGLSGSYNEQFF.

The chain combines TRBV6-5 with TRBJ2-7; no firm D call. The ends were cut back, 0 bases at V and 2 bases at J, with 8 bases in the middle. Germline CDR1 is MNHEY and CDR2 is SVGAGI. The CDR3 is made up of 14 amino acids. The DNA for the CDR3 is TGTGCCAGCAGTTACTCGTTCAGAGCCTACGAGCAGTACTTC. Translation gives CASSYSFRAYEQYF.

The chain employs TRBV5-1 and TRBJ2-1, with 7 bases that match TRBD2. The CDR3 consists of 15 residues. From germline, CDR1 is SGHRS and CDR2 YFSETQ. Unmatched junction bases numbered 9, after V lost 7 bases and J lost 2 bases. The chain's CDR3 is CASRVGSGPYNEQFF. The CDR3, as DNA: TGCGCCAGCCGCGTCGGTAGCGGGCCCTACAATGAGCAGTTCTTC.